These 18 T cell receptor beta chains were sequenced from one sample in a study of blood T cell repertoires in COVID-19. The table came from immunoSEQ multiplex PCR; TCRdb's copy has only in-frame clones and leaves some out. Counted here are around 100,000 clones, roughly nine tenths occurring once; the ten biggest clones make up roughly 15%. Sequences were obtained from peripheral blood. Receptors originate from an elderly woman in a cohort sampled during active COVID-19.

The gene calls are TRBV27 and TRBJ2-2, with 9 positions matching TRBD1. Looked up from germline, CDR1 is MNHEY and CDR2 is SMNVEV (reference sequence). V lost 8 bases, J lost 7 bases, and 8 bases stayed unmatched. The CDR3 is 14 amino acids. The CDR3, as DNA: TGTGCCAGCCGGGGACAGGGCGATGGCGGGGAGCTGTTTTTT. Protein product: CASRGQGDGGELFF.

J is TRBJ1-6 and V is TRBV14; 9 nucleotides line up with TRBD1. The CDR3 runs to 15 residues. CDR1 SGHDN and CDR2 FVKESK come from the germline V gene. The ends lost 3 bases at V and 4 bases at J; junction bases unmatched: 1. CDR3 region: CASSQGTGYNSPLHF. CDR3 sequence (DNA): TGTGCCAGCAGCCAGGGGACAGGGTATAATTCACCCCTCCACTTT. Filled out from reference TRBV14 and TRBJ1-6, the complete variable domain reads EAGVTQFPSHSVIEKGQTVTLRCDPISGHDNLYWYRRVMGKEIKFLLHFVKESKQDESGMPNNRFLAERTGGTYSTLKVQPAELEDSGVYFCASSQGTGYNSPLHFGNGTRLTVT.

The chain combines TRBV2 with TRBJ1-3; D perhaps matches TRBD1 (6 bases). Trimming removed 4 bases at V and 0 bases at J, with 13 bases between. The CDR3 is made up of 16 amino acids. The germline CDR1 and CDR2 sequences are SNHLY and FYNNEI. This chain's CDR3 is CASSAQQGTSGNTIYF. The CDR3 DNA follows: TGTGCCAGCAGTGCCCAACAGGGAACCTCTGGAAACACCATATATTTT.

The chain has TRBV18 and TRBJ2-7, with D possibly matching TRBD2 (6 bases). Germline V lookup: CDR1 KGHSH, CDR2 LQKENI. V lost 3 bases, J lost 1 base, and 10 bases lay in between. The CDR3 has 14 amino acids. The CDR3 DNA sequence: TGTGCCAGCTCACCCGGGACTTTTTCCTACGAGCAGTACTTC. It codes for CASSPGTFSYEQYF.

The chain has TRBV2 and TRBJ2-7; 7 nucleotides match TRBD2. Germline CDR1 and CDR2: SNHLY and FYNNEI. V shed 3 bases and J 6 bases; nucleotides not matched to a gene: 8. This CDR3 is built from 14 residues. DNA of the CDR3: TGTGCCAGCAGTGATATTGGTCAGCGGGGCGAGCAGTACTTC. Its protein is CASSDIGQRGEQYF.

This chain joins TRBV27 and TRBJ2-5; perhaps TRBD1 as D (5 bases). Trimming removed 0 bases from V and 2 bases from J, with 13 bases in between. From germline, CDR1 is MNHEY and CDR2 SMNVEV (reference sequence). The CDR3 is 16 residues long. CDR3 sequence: CASSLSVVDSQETQYF. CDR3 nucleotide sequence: TGTGCCAGCAGTTTATCCGTCGTTGACAGTCAAGAGACCCAGTACTTC.

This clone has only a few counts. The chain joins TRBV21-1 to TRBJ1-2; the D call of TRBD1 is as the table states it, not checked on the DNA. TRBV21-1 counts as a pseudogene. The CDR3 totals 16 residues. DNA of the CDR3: TGTGCCAGCAGCAAAGGCGGGACAGGGAAGAGGAATGGCTACACCTTC. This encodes CASSKGGTGKRNGYTF.

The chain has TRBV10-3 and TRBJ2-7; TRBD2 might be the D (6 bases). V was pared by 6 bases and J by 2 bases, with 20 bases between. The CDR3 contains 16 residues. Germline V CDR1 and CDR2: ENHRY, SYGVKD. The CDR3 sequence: CAIRDPVRSGAYEQYF. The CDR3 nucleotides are TGTGCCATCAGAGATCCCGTTAGGTCGGGAGCCTACGAGCAGTACTTC.

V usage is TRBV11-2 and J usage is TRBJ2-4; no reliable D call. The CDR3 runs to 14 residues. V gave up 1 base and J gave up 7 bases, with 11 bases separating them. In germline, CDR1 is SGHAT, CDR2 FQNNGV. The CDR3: CASSLGSSLNIQYF. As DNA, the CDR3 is TGTGCCAGCAGCTTAGGCAGTTCTTTGAACATTCAGTACTTC.

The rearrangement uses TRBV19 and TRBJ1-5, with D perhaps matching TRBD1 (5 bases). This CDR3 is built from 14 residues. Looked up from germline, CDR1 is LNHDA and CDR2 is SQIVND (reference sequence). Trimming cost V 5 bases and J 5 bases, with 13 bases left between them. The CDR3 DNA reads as TGTGCCAGTAGTCTCCTAGGGGTATATCAGCCCCAGCATTTT. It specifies CASSLLGVYQPQHF.

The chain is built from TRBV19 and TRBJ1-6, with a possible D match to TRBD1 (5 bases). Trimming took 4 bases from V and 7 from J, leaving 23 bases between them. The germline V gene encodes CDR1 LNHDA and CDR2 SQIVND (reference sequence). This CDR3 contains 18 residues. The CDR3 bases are TGTGCCAGTAGTAGAGCCGACAGCGGGTTAGAGGAAAATTCACCCCTCCACTTT. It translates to CASSRADSGLEENSPLHF.

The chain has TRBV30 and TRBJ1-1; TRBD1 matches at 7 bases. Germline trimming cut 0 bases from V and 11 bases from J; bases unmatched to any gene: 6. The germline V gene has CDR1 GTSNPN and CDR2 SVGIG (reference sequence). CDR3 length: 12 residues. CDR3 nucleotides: TGTGCCTGGAGTGTATCAGGGGGTGACGCTTTCTTT. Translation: CAWSVSGGDAFF.

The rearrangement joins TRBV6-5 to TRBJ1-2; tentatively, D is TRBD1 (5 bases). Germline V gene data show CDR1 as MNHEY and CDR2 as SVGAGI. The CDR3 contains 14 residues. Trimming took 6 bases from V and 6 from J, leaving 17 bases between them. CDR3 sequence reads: CASRWGQLSDGYTF. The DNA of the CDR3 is TGTGCCAGCAGGTGGGGCCAATTATCGGATGGCTACACCTTC.

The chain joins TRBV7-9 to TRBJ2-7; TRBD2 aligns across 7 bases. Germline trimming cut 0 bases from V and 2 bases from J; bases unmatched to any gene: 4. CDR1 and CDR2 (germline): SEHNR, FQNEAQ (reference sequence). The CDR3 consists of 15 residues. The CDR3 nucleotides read TGTGCCAGCAGCTTAGCCGGGACTACAGCCTACGAGCAGTACTTC. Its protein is CASSLAGTTAYEQYF.

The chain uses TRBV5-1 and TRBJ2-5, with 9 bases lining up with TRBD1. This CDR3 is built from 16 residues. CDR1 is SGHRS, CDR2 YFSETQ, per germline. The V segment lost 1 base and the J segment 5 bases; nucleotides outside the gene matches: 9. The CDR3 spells CASSLNGGQGGETQYF. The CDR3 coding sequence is TGCGCCAGCAGCTTGAATGGGGGACAGGGAGGGGAGACCCAGTACTTC.

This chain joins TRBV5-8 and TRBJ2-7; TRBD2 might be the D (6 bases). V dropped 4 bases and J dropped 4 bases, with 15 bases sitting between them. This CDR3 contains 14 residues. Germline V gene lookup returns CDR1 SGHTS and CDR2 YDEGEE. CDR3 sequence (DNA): TGTGCCAGCAGCCCAGGCTGGGGAGGTTACGAGCAGTACTTC. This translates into CASSPGWGGYEQYF.

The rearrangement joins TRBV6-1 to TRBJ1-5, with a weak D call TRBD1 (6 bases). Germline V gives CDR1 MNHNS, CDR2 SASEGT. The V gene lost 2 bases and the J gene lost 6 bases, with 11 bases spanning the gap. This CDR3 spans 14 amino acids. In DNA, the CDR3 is TGTGCCAGCAGTGAACGGGGGGGCACTCAGCCCCAGCATTTT. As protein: CASSERGGTQPQHF.

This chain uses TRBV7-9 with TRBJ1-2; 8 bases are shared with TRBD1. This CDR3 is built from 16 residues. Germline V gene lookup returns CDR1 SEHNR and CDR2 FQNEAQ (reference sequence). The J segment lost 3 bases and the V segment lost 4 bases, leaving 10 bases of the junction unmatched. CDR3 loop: CASSSTGEGVHYGYTF. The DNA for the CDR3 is TGTGCCAGCAGCTCGACAGGGGAAGGGGTACACTATGGCTACACCTTC.